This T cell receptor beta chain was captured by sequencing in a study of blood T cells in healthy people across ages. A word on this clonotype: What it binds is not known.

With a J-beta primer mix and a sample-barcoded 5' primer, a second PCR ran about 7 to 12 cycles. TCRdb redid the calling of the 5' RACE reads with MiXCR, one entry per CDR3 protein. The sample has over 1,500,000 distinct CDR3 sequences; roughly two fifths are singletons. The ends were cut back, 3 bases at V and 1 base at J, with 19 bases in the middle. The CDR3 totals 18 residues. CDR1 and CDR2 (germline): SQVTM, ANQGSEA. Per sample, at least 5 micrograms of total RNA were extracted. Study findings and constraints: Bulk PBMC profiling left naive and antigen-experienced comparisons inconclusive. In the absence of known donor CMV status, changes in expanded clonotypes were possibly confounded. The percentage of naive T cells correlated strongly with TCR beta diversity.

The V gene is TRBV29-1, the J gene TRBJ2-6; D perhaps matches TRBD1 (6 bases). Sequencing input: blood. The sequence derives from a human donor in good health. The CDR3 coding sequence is TGCAGCGTTGACTTAGGGGACAACAGATATTCTGGGGCCAACGTCCTGACTTTC. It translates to CSVDLGDNRYSGANVLTF.